This T cell receptor beta chain originates from a study of blood T cells in healthy people across ages. As for this clonotype: Antigen unknown.

A J-beta primer mix and a sample-barcoded 5' primer were used in a second PCR of about 7 to 12 cycles. TCRdb reprocessed the 5' RACE reads with MiXCR, giving one entry per CDR3 protein. The sample yields over a million distinct CDR3 sequences, about 43% seen once. Regarding the study as a whole: The diversity estimates, figures obtained from one million T cells, were considered underestimates. Whereas aged donors had fewer naive CD4+ cells, long-lived donors had more of them and higher diversity.

Germline values: CDR1 LNHDA, CDR2 SQIVND (reference sequence). CDR3 length equals 15 residues. V shed 5 bases, J shed 1 base, and the junction held 6 bases outside the gene matches. Each sample had at least 6.5 million PBMCs isolated. The chain combines TRBV19 with TRBJ1-2; 8 bases are a match to TRBD1. The specimen was blood. The sequence was obtained from a woman aged 18-29 years in good health. This CDR3 is CASSGDRTHNYGYTF. The CDR3 coding sequence is TGTGCCAGTAGTGGGGACAGGACCCATAACTATGGCTACACCTTC.